The next 11 T cell receptor beta chains were all read from a single sample in a study of blood T cell repertoires in COVID-19. Sequencing used immunoSEQ multiplex PCR; TCRdb keeps in-frame clones, though not all of them. The sample records 110,000 or so clones, over 75% being singletons. The sample was peripheral blood. These receptors all come from a man aged 55 to 70 with acute or convalescent COVID-19.

This clone has just one count. The chain links TRBV9 to TRBJ2-7; 7 positions agree with TRBD1. The germline CDR1 and CDR2 sequences are SGDLS and YYNGEE. This CDR3 contains 15 residues. The J segment lost 5 bases and the V segment lost 0 bases, leaving 8 bases of the junction unmatched. Written as DNA, the CDR3 is TGTGCCAGCAGCGTAGGCGTCGACAGGGACCACGAGCAGTACTTC. Translation: CASSVGVDRDHEQYF.

The chain uses TRBV15 and TRBJ2-3; 7 positions match TRBD1. CDR1 is LNHNV, CDR2 YYDKDF, per germline (reference sequence). J lost 3 bases, V lost 4 bases, and 7 bases had no gene match. This CDR3 region has 15 residues. The CDR3 DNA sequence: TGTGCCACCAGCATACAGGGGTCTACTACAGATACGCAGTATTTT. Its translation is CATSIQGSTTDTQYF.

This clone has just a few counts. The V and J genes are TRBV19 and TRBJ2-1; 11 positions agree with TRBD2. The CDR3 runs 16 residues. The V and J ends lost 4 bases and 4 bases, in that order; junction bases with no gene match: 6. Germline CDR1 reads LNHDA; CDR2 reads SQIVND (reference sequence). In DNA form, the CDR3 reads TGTGCCAGTAGTAGGGGACTAGCGGTCGGTTACAATGAGCAGTTCTTC. Residues: CASSRGLAVGYNEQFF.

The V gene is TRBV29-1, the J gene TRBJ1-2, with 12 bases lining up with TRBD1. The V segment lost 4 bases and the J segment 4 bases; nucleotides outside the gene matches: 7. Germline V CDR1 and CDR2: SQVTM, ANQGSEA. The CDR3 has 15 residues. The chain's CDR3 is CSVGSGTGGTYGYTF. For the CDR3, the DNA is TGCAGCGTTGGTTCAGGGACAGGGGGCACCTATGGCTACACCTTC.

As for this clone: At one of its ends the junction is not consistent with the germline gene, which may arise from a read error. The chain combines TRBV19 with TRBJ2-2; D is possibly TRBD2 (5 bases). The germline V gene encodes CDR1 LNHDA and CDR2 SQIVND (reference sequence). The CDR3 is 14 amino acids. The CDR3 DNA reads TGTGCCAGTAGTATGTCTCAGCTCACCGGGAAGCTGTTTTTT. Its protein product is CASSMSQLTGKLFF.

The rearrangement links TRBV11-2 to TRBJ2-1; 12 bases line up with TRBD2. CDR3 size: 15 residues. With V trimmed by 5 bases and J by 4 bases, 3 bases remained unmatched. CDR1 is SGHAT and CDR2 is FQNNGV in the germline V gene. CDR3 sequence: CASSPGLAGYNEQFF. CDR3 nucleotide sequence: TGTGCCAGCAGCCCGGGACTAGCGGGTTACAATGAGCAGTTCTTC.

Here the CDR3 reads CASSLGEGESYEQYF. The CDR3 bases are TGCGCCAGCAGCTTGGGAGAGGGGGAGTCCTACGAGCAGTACTTC. V and J are TRBV5-1 and TRBJ2-7; a possible D gene is TRBD1 (6 bases). Trimming took 0 bases from V and 1 from J, leaving 11 bases between them. This CDR3 has 15 residues. Germline assignment: CDR1 SGHRS and CDR2 YFSETQ.

The rearrangement links TRBV15 to TRBJ1-4; tentative D call: TRBD1 (5 bases). CDR3 size: 16 residues. Germline V gene sequence: CDR1 LNHNV, CDR2 YYDKDF (reference sequence). V lost 8 bases and J 4 bases, leaving 20 bases between the germline ends. The CDR3 DNA sequence: TGTGCCACCCGGGGGGGTCCGGGTTCTAGTAATGAAAAACTGTTTTTT. Residues: CATRGGPGSSNEKLFF.

The V and J genes are TRBV2 and TRBJ2-1; 7 bases map to TRBD2. The germline V gene encodes CDR1 SNHLY and CDR2 FYNNEI. Trimming cost V 7 bases and J 9 bases; bases outside gene matches: 12. This CDR3 has 14 amino acids. DNA for the CDR3: TGTGCCAGCAAGGTGCAGGCGGGAGCGGTTGAGCAGTTCTTC. Translating gives CASKVQAGAVEQFF.

The J gene is TRBJ2-2, the V gene TRBV9; D is possibly TRBD1 (5 bases). This CDR3 is 15 amino acids long. V was trimmed by 0 bases and J by 1 base, leaving 7 bases between them. Germline assignment: CDR1 SGDLS and CDR2 YYNGEE. CDR3 coding DNA: TGTGCCAGCAGCGTAGAAGGGGTGAACACCGGGGAGCTGTTTTTT. It codes for CASSVEGVNTGELFF.

Note on this clone: Germline and junction disagree at one end, which may indicate a read error. The chain links TRBV7-9 to TRBJ2-7; D might be TRBD2 (6 bases). This CDR3 comprises 12 residues. From germline, CDR1 is SEHNR and CDR2 FQNEAQ (reference sequence). For the CDR3, the DNA is TGTGCCAGCAGCTTAGCGCTGGAGGGGCCGGAATTC. Translating gives CASSLALEGPEF. Supplemented by reference TRBV7-9 and TRBJ2-7, the full variable domain reads DTGVSQNPRHKITKRGQNVTFRCDPISEHNRLYWYRQTLGQGPEFLTYFQNEAQLEKSRLLSDRFSAERPKGSFSTLEIQRTEQGDSAMYLCASSLALEGPEFGPGTRLTVT.